This T cell receptor (beta chain) was identified in a study of T cell repertoires in cytomegalovirus infection. About the study: From public TCR beta signatures came an indication of both CMV infection and matching HLA type.

General study findings and limits: Totalled public TCR beta family frequency picked out people who carried CMV plus the relevant HLA.

TCRdb re-derived calls from the reads in MiXCR, one entry per CDR3 protein. The sample consists of fewer than 200,000 distinct CDR3 sequences, approximately 19% of them appearing once. This clonotype was detected only a few times. The antigen remains unidentified. Losses at the gene ends were 1 base for V and 3 bases for J; bases not matched to a gene: 3. The CDR3 has 15 residues. The germline V gene encodes CDR1 MNHEY and CDR2 SVGAGI. The genes are TRBV6-5 and TRBJ1-1; TRBD1 aligns across 9 bases. Sequencing used PBMCs. This receptor was obtained from a human donor in good health (CMV status not recorded). Some clones in this sample may be carry-over from other donors' samples. The CDR3 spells CASSYLGQGDTEAFF. DNA of the CDR3: TGTGCCAGCAGTTACTTGGGACAGGGTGACACTGAAGCTTTCTTT.